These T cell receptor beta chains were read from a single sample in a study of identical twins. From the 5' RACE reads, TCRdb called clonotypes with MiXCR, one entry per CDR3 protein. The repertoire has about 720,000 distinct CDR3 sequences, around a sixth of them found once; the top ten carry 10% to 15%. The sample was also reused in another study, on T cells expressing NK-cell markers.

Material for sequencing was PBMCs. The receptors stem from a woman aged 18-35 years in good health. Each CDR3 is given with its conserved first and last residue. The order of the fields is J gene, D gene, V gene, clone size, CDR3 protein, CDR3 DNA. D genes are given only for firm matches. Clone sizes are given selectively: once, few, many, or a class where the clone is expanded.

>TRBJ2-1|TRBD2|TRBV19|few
CASSIRLAGLYNEQFF
TGTGCCAGTAGTATACGGCTAGCGGGATTGTACAATGAGCAGTTCTTC
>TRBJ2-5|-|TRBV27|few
CASSPEGGGGRKTQYF
TGTGCCAGCAGTCCCGAGGGGGGGGGTGGGAGAAAGACCCAGTACTTC
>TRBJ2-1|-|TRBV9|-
CASSVGLGAYNEQFF
TGTGCCAGCAGCGTGGGACTCGGAGCCTACAATGAGCAGTTCTTC
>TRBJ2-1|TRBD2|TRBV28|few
CASRATSGGPQQFF
TGTGCCAGCCGCGCTACTAGCGGGGGACCCCAGCAGTTCTTC
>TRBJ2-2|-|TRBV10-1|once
CASSDNTENTGELFF
TGCGCCAGCAGTGACAATACAGAGAACACCGGGGAGCTGTTTTTT
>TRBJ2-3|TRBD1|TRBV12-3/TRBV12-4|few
CASSLWKWDRGADTQYF
TGTGCCAGCAGTCTGTGGAAGTGGGACAGGGGTGCAGATACGCAGTATTTT
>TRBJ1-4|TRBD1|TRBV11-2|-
CASSLTGGVFEKLFF
TGTGCCAGCAGCTTGACAGGGGGAGTCTTTGAAAAACTGTTTTTT
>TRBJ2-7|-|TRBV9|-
CASSAGGAGNEQYF
TGTGCCAGCAGCGCTGGGGGGGCAGGGAACGAGCAGTACTTC
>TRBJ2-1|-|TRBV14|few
CASSQDPRKPGPYNEQFF
TGTGCCAGCAGCCAAGATCCCAGGAAACCCGGCCCCTACAATGAGCAGTTCTTC
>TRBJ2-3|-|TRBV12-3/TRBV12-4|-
CASTLAGLPDTQYF
TGTGCCAGCACCCTGGCAGGGCTCCCAGATACGCAGTATTTT
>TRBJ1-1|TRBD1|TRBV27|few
CASSLLADRVRTEAFF
TGTGCCAGCAGTTTGCTCGCTGACAGGGTTCGGACTGAAGCTTTCTTT
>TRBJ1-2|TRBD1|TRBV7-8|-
CASSLAPGGGEGYGYTF
TGTGCCAGCAGCTTAGCGCCGGGAGGGGGCGAGGGATATGGCTACACCTTC
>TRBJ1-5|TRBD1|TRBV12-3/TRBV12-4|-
CASSLAGTGDQPQHF
TGTGCCAGCAGTTTAGCTGGGACAGGGGACCAGCCCCAGCATTTT
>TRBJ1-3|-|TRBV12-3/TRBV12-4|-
CASSLSSGLGNTIYF
TGTGCCAGCAGTTTATCATCGGGGCTTGGAAACACCATATATTTT
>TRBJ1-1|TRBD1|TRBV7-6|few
CASSERQGANTEAFF
TGTGCCAGCAGCGAGAGACAGGGGGCGAACACTGAAGCTTTCTTT
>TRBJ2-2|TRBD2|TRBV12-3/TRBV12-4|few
CASSLRLAAGELFF
TGTGCCAGCAGTCTCAGACTAGCCGCCGGGGAGCTGTTTTTT
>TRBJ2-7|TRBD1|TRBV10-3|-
CAITSDRDYEQYF
TGTGCCATCACCTCGGACAGGGACTACGAGCAGTACTTC
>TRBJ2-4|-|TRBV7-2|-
CASRTGNIQYF
TGTGCCAGCAGAACAGGGAACATTCAGTACTTC
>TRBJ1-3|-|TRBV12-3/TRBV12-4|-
CASSFTNSGNTIYF
TGTGCCAGCAGTTTTACGAACTCTGGAAACACCATATATTTT
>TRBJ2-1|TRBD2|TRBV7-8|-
CASSLRLASYNEQFF
TGTGCCAGCAGCCTTCGACTAGCATCCTACAATGAGCAGTTCTTC
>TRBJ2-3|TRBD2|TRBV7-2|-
CALLLAGGPNTQYF
TGTGCCCTTCTGTTAGCGGGAGGGCCAAATACGCAGTATTTT
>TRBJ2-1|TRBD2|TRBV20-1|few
CSAPAILAGGRNEQFF
TGCAGTGCTCCAGCGATACTAGCGGGAGGGCGAAATGAGCAGTTCTTC
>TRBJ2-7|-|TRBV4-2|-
CASSSYGVGEQYF
TGTGCCAGCAGCTCATATGGGGTCGGCGAGCAGTACTTC
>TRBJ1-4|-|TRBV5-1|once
CASNIGDLATNEKLFF
TGCGCCAGCAATATTGGGGACCTTGCAACTAATGAAAAACTGTTTTTT
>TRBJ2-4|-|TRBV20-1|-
CSARDLLTEPKNIQYF
TGCAGTGCTAGAGATCTTTTAACAGAGCCTAAAAACATTCAGTACTTC
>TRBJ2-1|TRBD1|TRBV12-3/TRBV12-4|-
CASSRTGFYNEQFF
TGTGCCAGCAGTCGGACAGGGTTCTACAATGAGCAGTTCTTC
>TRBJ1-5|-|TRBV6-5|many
CASSYKGGGNQPQHF
TGTGCCAGCAGTTACAAGGGGGGCGGCAATCAGCCCCAGCATTTT
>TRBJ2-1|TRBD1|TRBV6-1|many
CATLGPDRGYNEQFF
TGTGCCACCCTCGGCCCCGACAGGGGCTACAATGAGCAGTTCTTC
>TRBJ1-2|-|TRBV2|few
CASMATANYGYTF
TGTGCCAGCATGGCTACAGCCAACTATGGCTACACCTTC
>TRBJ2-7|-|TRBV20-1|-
CSATKNIYEQYF
TGCAGTGCTACTAAAAATATCTACGAGCAGTACTTC
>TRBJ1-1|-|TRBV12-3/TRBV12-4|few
CASRTHQRATEAFF
TGTGCCAGCAGGACTCATCAGAGGGCCACTGAAGCTTTCTTT
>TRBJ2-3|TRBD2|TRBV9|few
CASSATSGRADTQYF
TGTGCCAGCAGCGCAACTAGCGGGAGAGCAGATACGCAGTATTTT
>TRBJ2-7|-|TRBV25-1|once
CASSVQGTYEQYF
TGTGCCAGCAGTGTCCAGGGCACCTACGAGCAGTACTTC
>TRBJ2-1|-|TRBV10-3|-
CAIGWRDNEQFF
TGTGCCATCGGGTGGAGGGACAATGAGCAGTTCTTC
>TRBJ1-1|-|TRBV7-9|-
CASSLERTEAFF
TGTGCCAGCAGCTTAGAGCGCACTGAAGCTTTCTTT
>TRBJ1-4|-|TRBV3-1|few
CASSLQSSGEKLFF
TGTGCCAGCAGCTTACAGTCTTCTGGCGAAAAACTGTTTTTT
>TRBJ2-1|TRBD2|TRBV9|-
CASSPPGGLAVEQFF
TGTGCCAGCAGCCCCCCAGGGGGACTAGCCGTTGAGCAGTTCTTC
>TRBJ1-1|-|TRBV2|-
CASTVDVNTEAFF
TGTGCCAGCACGGTCGATGTGAACACTGAAGCTTTCTTT
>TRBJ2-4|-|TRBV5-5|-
CASSLGRGDSIQYF
TGTGCCAGCAGCTTGGGCAGGGGAGACAGCATTCAGTACTTC
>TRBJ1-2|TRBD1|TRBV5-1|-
CASSLYIGQGINGYTF
TGCGCCAGCAGCCTTTATATCGGACAGGGGATAAACGGCTACACCTTC
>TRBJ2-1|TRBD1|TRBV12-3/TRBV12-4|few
CASSPDRERRKFF
TGTGCCAGCAGTCCCGACAGGGAGAGACGGAAGTTCTTC
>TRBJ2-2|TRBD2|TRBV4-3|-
CASSQVQASGEGTGELFF
TGCGCCAGCAGCCAAGTTCAGGCTAGCGGAGAGGGGACCGGGGAGCTGTTTTTT
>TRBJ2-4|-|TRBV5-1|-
CASSLGRERDIQYF
TGCGCCAGCAGCTTAGGCAGGGAGAGGGACATTCAGTACTTC
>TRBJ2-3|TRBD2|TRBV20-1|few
CSALAGVTDTQYF
TGCAGTGCTCTAGCGGGGGTGACAGATACGCAGTATTTT
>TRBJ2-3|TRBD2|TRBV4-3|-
CASSQASSGRVYETDTQYF
TGCGCCAGCAGCCAAGCCAGCAGCGGGAGGGTGTACGAAACAGATACGCAGTATTTT
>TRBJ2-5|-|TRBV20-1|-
CSARDRVLQETQYF
TGCAGTGCTAGAGATAGGGTACTTCAAGAGACCCAGTACTTC
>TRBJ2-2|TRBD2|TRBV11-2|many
CASSLGAGVGTGELFF
TGTGCCAGCAGCTTAGGCGCGGGGGTCGGGACCGGGGAGCTGTTTTTT